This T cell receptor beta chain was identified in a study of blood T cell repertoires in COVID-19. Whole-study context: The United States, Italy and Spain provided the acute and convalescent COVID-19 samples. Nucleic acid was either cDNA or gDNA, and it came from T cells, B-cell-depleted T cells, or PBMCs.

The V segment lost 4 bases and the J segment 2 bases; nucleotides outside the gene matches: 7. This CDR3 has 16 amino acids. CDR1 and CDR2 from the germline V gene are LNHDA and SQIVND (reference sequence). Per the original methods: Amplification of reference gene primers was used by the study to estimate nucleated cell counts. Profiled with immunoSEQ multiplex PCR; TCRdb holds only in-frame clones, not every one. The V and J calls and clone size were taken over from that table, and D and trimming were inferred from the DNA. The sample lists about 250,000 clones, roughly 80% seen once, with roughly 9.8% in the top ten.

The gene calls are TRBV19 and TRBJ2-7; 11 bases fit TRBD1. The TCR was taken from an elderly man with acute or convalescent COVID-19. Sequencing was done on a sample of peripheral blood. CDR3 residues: CASSTGTGGSTYEQYF. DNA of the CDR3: TGTGCCAGTAGTACCGGGACAGGGGGTTCCACCTACGAGCAGTACTTC.